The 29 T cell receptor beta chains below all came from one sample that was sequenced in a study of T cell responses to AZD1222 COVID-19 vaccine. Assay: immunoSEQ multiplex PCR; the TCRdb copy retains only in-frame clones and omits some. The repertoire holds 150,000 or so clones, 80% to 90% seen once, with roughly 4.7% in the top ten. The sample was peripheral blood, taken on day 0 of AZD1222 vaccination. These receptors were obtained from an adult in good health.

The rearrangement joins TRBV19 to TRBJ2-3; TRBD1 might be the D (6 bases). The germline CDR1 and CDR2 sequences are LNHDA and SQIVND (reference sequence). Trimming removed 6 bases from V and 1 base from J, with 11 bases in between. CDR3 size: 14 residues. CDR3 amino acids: CASRSPGGTDTQYF. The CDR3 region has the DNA TGTGCCAGTAGGAGTCCAGGGGGCACAGATACGCAGTATTTT.

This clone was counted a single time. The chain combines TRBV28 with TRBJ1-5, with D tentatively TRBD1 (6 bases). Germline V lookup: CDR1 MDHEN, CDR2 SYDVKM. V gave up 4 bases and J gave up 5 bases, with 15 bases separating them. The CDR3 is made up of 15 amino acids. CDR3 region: CASSSQGLYDQPQHF. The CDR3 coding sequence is TGTGCCAGCAGTTCGCAGGGGCTATACGATCAGCCCCAGCATTTT.

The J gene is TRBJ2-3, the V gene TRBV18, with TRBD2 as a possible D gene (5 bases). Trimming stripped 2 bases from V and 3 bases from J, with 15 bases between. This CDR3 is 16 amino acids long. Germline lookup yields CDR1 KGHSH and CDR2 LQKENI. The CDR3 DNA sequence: TGTGCCAGCTCACCATTGGGCGGGCATCTTACAGATACGCAGTATTTT. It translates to CASSPLGGHLTDTQYF.

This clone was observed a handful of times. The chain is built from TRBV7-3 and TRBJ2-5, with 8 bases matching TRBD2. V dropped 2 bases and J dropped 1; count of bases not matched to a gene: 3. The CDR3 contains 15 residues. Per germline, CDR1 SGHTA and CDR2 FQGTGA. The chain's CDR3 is CASSLSGTSQETQYF. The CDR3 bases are TGTGCCAGCAGCTTATCTGGGACTAGCCAAGAGACCCAGTACTTC. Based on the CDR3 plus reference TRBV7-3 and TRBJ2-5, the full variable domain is GAGVSQTPSNKVTEKGKYVELRCDPISGHTALYWYRQSLGQGPEFLIYFQGTGAADDSGLPNDRFFAVRPEGSVSTLKIQRTERGDSAVYLCASSLSGTSQETQYFGPGTRLLVL.

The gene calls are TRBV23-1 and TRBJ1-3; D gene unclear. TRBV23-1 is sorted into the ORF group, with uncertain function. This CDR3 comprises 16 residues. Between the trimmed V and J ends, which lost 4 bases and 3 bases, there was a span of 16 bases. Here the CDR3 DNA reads TGCGCCAGCAGTCCGGGTAGGGCCTGGGGTGGAAACACCATATATTTT. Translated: CASSPGRAWGGNTIYF.

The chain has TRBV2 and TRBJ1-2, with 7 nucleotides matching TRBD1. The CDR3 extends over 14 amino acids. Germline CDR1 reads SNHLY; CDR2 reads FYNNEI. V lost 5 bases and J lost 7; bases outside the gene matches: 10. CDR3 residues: CASSSTGNAVGYTF. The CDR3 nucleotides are TGTGCCAGCAGTTCGACAGGGAACGCCGTTGGCTACACCTTC.

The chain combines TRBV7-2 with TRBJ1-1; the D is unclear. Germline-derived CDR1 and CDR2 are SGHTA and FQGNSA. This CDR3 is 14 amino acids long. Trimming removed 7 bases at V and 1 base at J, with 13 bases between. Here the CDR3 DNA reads TGTGCCAGCACCCTTTTGATGGCGAACACTGAAGCTTTCTTT. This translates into CASTLLMANTEAFF.

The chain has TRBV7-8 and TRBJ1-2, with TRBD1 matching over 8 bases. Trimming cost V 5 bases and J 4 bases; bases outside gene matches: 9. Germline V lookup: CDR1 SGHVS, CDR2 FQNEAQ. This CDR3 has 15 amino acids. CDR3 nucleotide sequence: TGTGCCAGCAGCCCGGACCGACAGGGGAGCTATGGCTACACCTTC. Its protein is CASSPDRQGSYGYTF.

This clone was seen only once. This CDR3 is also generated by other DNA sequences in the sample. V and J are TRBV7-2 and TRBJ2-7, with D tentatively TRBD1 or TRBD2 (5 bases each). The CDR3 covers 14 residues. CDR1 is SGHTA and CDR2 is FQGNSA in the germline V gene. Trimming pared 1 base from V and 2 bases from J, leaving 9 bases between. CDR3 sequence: CASSLDLGAYEQYF. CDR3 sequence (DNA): TGTGCCAGCAGCTTAGATCTGGGGGCCTACGAGCAGTACTTC.

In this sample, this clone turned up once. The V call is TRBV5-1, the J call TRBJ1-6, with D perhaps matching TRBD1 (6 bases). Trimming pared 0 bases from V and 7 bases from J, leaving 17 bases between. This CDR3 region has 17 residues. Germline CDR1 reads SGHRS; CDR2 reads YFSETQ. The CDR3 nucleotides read TGCGCCAGCAGCTTGGTACCGGGTGGGGGCTGGAATTCACCCCTCCACTTT. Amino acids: CASSLVPGGGWNSPLHF.

The CDR3 DNA reads as TGCGCCAGCAGCTTGAATCGGGGCAATGGGGGCTACACCTTC. It specifies CASSLNRGNGGYTF. The chain recombines TRBV5-1 with TRBJ1-2; a possible D gene is TRBD1 (5 bases). Trimming pared 1 base from V and 8 bases from J, leaving 15 bases between. Germline V CDR1 and CDR2: SGHRS, YFSETQ. This CDR3 contains 14 residues.

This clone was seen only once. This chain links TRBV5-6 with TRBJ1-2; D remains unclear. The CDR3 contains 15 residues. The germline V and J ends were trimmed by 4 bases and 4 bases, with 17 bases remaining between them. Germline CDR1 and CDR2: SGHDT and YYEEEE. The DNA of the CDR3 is TGTGCCAGCAGCCCCCGGGGTGGGCGGAGCTATGGCTACACCTTC. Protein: CASSPRGGRSYGYTF.

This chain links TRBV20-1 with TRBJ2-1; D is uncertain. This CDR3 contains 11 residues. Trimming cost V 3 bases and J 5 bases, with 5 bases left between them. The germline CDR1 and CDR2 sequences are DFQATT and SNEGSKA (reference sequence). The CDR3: CSASIHNEQFF. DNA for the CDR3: TGCAGTGCTAGCATCCACAATGAGCAGTTCTTC.

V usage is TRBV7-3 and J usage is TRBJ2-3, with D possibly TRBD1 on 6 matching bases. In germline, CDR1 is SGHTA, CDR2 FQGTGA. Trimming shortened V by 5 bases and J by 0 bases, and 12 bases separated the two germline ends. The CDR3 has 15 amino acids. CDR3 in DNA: TGTGCCAGCAGCCTACAGGGTCGTAGCACAGATACGCAGTATTTT. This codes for CASSLQGRSTDTQYF.

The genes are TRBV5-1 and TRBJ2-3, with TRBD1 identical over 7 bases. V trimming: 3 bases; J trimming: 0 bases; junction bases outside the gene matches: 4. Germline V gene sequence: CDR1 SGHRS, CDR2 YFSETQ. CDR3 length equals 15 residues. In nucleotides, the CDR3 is TGCGCCAGCAGCTCGGCAGGGGGAAGCACAGATACGCAGTATTTT. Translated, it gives CASSSAGGSTDTQYF.

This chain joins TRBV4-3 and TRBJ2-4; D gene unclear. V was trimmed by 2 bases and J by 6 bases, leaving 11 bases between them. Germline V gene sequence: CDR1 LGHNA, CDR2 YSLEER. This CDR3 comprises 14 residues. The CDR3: CASSQSFSSNIQYF. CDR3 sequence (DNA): TGCGCCAGCAGCCAATCTTTCTCCTCAAACATTCAGTACTTC.

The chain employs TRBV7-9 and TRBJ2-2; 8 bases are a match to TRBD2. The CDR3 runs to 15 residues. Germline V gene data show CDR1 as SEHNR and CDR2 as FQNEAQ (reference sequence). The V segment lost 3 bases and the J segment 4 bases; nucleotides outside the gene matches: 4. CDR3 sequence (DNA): TGTGCCAGCAGCTTTCAAAGCGGGGGCACCGGGGAGCTGTTTTTT. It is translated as CASSFQSGGTGELFF.

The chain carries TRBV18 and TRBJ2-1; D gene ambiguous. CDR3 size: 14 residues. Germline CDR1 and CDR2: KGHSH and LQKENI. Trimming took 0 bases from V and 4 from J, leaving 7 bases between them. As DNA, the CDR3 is TGTGCCAGCTCACCACCGATCGAATACAATGAGCAGTTCTTC. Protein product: CASSPPIEYNEQFF.

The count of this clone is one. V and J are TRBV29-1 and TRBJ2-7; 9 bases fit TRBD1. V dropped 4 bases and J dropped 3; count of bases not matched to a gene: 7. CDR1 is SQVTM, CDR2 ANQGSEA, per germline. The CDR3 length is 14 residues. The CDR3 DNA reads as TGCAGCGTTGTGCGCCGGGACAGGGTCTACGAGCAGTACTTC. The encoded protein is CSVVRRDRVYEQYF.

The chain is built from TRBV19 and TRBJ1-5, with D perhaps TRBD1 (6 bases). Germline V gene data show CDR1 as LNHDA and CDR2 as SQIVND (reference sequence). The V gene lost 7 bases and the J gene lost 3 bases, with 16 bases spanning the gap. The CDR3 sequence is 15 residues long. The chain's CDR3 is CASTRGQVPNQPQHF. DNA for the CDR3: TGTGCCAGTACGCGGGGGCAGGTTCCCAATCAGCCCCAGCATTTT.

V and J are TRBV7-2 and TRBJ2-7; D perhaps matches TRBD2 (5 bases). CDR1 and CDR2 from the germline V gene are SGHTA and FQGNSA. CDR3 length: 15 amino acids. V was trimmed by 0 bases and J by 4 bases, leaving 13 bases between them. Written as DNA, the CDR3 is TGTGCCAGCAGCTTAGCGCATGGGAGAATATACGAGCAGTACTTC. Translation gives CASSLAHGRIYEQYF.

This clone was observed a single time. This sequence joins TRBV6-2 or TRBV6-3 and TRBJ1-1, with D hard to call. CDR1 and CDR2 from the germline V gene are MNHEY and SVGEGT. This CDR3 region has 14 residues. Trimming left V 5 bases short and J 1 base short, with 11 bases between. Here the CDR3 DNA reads TGTGCCAGCAGTACAACCTATCCGAACACTGAAGCTTTCTTT. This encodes CASSTTYPNTEAFF.

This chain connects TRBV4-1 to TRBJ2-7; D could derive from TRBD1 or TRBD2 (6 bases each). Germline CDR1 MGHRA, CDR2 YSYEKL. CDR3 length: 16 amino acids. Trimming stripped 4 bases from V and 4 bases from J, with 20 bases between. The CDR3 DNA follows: TGCGCCAGCAGCCTCAACTTCGCAGGGGAGGAGTACGAGCAGTACTTC. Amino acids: CASSLNFAGEEYEQYF.

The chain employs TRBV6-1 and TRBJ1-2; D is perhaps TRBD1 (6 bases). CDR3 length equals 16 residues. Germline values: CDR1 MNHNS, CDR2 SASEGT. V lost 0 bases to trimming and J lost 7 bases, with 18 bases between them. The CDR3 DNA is TGTGCCAGCAGTGAAGCCGGGGGGCGTATGGGTCGTGGCTACACCTTC. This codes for CASSEAGGRMGRGYTF.

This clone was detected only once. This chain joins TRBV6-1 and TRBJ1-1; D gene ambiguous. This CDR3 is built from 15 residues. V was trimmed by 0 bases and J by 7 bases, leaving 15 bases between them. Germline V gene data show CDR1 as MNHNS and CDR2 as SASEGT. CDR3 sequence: CASSEAQGPLFEAFF. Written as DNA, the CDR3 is TGTGCCAGCAGTGAAGCGCAAGGGCCCCTCTTTGAAGCTTTCTTT.

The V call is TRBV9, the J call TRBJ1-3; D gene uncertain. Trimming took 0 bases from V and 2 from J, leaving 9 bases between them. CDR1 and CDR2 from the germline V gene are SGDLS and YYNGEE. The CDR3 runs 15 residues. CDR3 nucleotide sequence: TGTGCCAGCAGCGTAGTGGCCAAGCCTGGAAACACCATATATTTT. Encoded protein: CASSVVAKPGNTIYF.

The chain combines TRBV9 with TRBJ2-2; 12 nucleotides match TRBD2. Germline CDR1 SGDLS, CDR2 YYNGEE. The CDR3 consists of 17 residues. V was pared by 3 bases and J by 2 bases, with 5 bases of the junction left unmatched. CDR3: CASSAGLAGSNTGELFF. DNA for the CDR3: TGTGCCAGCAGCGCAGGACTAGCGGGATCTAACACCGGGGAGCTGTTTTTT.

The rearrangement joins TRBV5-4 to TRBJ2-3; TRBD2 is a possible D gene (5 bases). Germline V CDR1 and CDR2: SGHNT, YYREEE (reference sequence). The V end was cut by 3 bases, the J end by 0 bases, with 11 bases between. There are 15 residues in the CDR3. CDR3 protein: CASSSKDSSTDTQYF. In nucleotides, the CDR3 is TGTGCCAGCAGCTCCAAGGACTCCAGCACAGATACGCAGTATTTT.

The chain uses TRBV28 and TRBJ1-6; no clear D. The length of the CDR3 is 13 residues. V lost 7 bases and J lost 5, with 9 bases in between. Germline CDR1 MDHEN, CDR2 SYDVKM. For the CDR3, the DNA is TGTGCCAGCAAAGAAGTTCATAATTCACCCCTCCACTTT. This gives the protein CASKEVHNSPLHF.